The clone carrying this T cell receptor (beta chain) was found once. Its target is unknown. This entry is derived from a study of cytotoxic CD8 clonotypes in ibrutinib-treated CLL. Study-wide results and caveats: On treatment, the uncommon public clonotypes contracted or remained stable.

From cryopreserved PBMCs came 1.5 to 2.5 micrograms of genomic DNA used for TCR beta libraries. The CDR3 is 17 amino acids. Trimming shortened V by 4 bases and J by 3 bases, and 20 bases separated the two germline ends. Germline V gene lookup returns CDR1 SGHDT and CDR2 YYEEEE. Assay used: immunoSEQ multiplex PCR; TCRdb lists only in-frame clones, some missing. The sample carries around 310,000 clones, about 80% recorded once. The material sequenced was PBMCs, taken before ibrutinib treatment. The TCR comes from a human donor with chronic lymphocytic leukemia. This chain uses TRBV5-6 with TRBJ2-4; maybe TRBD2 (7 bases). The CDR3 loop reads CASSPEGRGRGKNIQYF. The CDR3 DNA sequence: TGTGCCAGCAGCCCGGAGGGGCGGGGGCGCGGCAAAAACATTCAGTACTTC.